This entry features one T cell receptor (beta chain) sequence. No antigen is known for it. Samples with a second dose at about 4 or about 12 weeks were pooled together. The entry originates in a study of T cell responses to AZD1222 COVID-19 vaccine. Data came from immunoSEQ multiplex PCR; TCRdb stores just in-frame clones and leaves some out. The sample carries some 150,000 clones, around nine tenths recorded once. The V and J ends lost 7 bases and 3 bases respectively, with 27 bases between them. The CDR3 extends over 18 amino acids. CDR1 and CDR2 (germline): LNHDA, SQIVND (reference sequence). Study-level findings and limits: Unmutated regions of variants are reportedly targeted by nearly half of spike-specific TCRs.

The rearrangement links TRBV19 to TRBJ1-1, with a tentative D call TRBD1 (6 bases). The material sequenced was peripheral blood, taken 28 days after the second AZD1222 dose. The clonotype was recovered from an adult who received the AZD1222 COVID-19 vaccine. The CDR3 DNA follows: TGTGCCAGTACGTTACAGGGAATAAGGGGGTTCGTGGACACTGAAGCTTTCTTT. Protein product: CASTLQGIRGFVDTEAFF.